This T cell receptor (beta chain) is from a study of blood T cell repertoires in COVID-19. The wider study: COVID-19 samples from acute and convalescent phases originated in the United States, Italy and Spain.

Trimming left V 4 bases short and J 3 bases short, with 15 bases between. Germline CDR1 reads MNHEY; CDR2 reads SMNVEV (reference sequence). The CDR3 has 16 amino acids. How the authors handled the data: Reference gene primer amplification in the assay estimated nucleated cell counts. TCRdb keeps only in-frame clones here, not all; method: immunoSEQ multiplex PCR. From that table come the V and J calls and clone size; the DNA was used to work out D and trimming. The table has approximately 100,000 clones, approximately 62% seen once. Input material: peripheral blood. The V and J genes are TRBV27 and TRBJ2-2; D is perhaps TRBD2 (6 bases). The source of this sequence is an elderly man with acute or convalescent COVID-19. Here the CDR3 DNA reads TGTGCCAGCAGTTACCGGGGGAGCGATCACACCGGGGAGCTGTTTTTT. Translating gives CASSYRGSDHTGELFF.